The clone carrying this TCR beta chain was seen many times. Its antigen is not known. The sample belongs to a study of molecular identifiers for immune sequencing clone quantification. Findings and caveats of the study: Because of identical TCR molecules sharing a barcode, sizes of highly expanded clones could be underestimated. Clones carrying above 20 RNA copies accounted for over 99% of effector molecules, under 1% in naive cells.

The naive CD8 libraries originated from between roughly 18,000 and 1,000,000 sorted cells and drew on 10%, 30% or 50% RNA. CD8+CD4-CCR7+CD45RA+ sorting gave the naive CD8 T cells. MiXCR, run by TCRdb on the PCR reads, gives a single entry per CDR3 protein. The data contain 97,000 or so distinct CDR3 sequences, 20% to 25% of them singletons. From germline, CDR1 is SQVTM and CDR2 ANQGSEA. V was clipped by 4 bases and J by 2 bases, with 10 bases between them. The CDR3 runs 13 residues. Sequenced material: naive CD8+ T cells from blood, with Jurkat cell RNA spiked in. Subset here: FACS-sorted CD8+CD4-CCR7+CD45RA+ naive T cells. The sequence was collected from a human donor in good health. Some libraries in this study had Jurkat cell RNA spiked in. The V call is TRBV29-1, the J call TRBJ2-3; no reliable D call. The CDR3 coding sequence is TGCAGCGTTGTTCTTCCAAACACAGATACGCAGTATTTT. It specifies CSVVLPNTDTQYF.